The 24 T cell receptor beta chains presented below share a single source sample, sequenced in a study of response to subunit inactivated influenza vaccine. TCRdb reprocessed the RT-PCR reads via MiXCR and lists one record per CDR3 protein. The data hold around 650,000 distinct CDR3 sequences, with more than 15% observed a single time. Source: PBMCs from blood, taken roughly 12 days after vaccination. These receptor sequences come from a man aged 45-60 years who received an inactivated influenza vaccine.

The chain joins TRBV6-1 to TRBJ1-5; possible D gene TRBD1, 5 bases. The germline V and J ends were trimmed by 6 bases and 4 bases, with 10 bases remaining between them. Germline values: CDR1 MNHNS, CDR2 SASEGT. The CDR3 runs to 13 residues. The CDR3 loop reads CASRQANNQPQHF. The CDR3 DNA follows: TGTGCCAGCAGACAGGCGAATAATCAGCCCCAGCATTTT.

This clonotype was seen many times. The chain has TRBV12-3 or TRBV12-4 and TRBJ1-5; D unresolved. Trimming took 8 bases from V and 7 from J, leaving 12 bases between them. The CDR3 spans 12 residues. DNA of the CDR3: TGTGCCAGCCGGGTGGGGAGGCAGCCCCAGCATTTT. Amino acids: CASRVGRQPQHF.

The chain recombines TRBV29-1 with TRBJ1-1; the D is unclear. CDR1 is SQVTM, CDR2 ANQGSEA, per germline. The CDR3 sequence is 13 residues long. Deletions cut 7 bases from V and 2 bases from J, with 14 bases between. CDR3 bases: TGCAGCGCTAAGCCGGGTCTCAACACTGAAGCTTTCTTT. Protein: CSAKPGLNTEAFF.

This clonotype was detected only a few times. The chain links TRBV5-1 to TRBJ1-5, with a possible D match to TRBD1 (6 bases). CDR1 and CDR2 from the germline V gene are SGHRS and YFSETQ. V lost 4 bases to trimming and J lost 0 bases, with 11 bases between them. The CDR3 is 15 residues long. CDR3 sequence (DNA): TGCGCCAGCAGCCTTTCGGGGGCTAGCAATCAGCCCCAGCATTTT. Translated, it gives CASSLSGASNQPQHF.

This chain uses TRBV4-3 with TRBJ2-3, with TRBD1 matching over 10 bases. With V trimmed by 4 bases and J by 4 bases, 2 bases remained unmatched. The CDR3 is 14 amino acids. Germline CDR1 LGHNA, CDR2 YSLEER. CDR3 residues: CASSRGTGADTQYF. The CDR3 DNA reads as TGCGCCAGCAGCCGGGGGACAGGGGCAGATACGCAGTATTTT.

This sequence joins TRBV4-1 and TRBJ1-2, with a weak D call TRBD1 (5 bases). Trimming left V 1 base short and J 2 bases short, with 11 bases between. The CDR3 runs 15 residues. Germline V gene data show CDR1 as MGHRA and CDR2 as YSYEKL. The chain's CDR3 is CASSQGPGWNYGYTF. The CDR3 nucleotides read TGCGCCAGCAGCCAAGGTCCAGGGTGGAACTATGGCTACACCTTC.

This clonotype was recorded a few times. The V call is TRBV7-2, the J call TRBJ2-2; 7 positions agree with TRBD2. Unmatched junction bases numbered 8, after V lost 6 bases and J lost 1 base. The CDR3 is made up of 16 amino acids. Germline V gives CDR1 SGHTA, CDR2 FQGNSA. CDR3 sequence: CASRVGAGRNTGELFF. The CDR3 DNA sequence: TGTGCCAGCAGAGTGGGAGCGGGACGGAACACCGGGGAGCTGTTTTTT.

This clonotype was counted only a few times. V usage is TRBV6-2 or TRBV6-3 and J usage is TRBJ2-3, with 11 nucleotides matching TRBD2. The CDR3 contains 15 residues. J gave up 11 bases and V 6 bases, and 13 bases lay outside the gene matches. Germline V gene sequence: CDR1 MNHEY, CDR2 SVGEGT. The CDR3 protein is CASSRPGTSGLMQYF. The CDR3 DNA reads TGTGCCAGCAGCCGTCCCGGGACTAGCGGCTTAATGCAGTATTTT.

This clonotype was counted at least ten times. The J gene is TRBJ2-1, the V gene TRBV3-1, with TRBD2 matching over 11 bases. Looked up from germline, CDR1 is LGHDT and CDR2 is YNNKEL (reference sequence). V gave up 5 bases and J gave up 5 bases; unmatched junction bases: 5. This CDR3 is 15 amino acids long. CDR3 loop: CASSSGTSGNNEQFF. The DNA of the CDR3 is TGTGCCAGCAGCTCCGGGACTAGCGGAAACAATGAGCAGTTCTTC.

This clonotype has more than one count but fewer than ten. The CDR3 DNA reads as TGTGCCAGCAGCTTAGGTCGGTTAGCGGGAGGAACAGATACGCAGTATTTT. Protein product: CASSLGRLAGGTDTQYF. This rearrangement joins TRBV7-6 to TRBJ2-3; 10 bases fit TRBD2. Germline V lookup: CDR1 SGHVS, CDR2 FNYEAQ. CDR3 length equals 17 residues. V trimming: 1 base; J trimming: 3 bases; junction bases outside the gene matches: 7.

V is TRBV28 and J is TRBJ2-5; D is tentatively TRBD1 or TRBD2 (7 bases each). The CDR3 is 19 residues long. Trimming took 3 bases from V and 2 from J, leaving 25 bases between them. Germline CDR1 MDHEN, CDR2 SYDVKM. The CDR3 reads CASSFAGDRAELRQETQYF. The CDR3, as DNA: TGTGCCAGCAGTTTTGCGGGAGACAGGGCCGAATTAAGACAAGAGACCCAGTACTTC. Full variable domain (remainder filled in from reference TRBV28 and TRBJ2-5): DVKVTQSSRYLVKRTGEKVFLECVQDMDHENMFWYRQDPGLGLRLIYFSYDVKMKEKGDIPEGYSVSREKKERFSLILESASTNQTSMYLCASSFAGDRAELRQETQYFGPGTRLLVL.

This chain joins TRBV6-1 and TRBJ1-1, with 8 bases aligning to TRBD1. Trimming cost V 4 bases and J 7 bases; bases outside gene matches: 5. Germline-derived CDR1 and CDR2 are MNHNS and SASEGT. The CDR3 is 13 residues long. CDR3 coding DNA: TGTGCCAGCAGTGGGGACAGGAGGGTTGAAGCTTTCTTT. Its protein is CASSGDRRVEAFF.

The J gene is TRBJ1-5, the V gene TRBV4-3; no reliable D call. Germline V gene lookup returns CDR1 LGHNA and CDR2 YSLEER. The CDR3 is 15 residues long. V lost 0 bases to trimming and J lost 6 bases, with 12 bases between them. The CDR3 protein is CASSQDTGIPQPQHF. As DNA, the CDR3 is TGCGCCAGCAGCCAAGATACGGGGATACCTCAGCCCCAGCATTTT.

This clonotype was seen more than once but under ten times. The DNA for the CDR3 is TGTGCCAGCAGCTTAGGCCTAGCGGACTCCTACAATGAGCAGTTCTTC. Its protein is CASSLGLADSYNEQFF. The J gene is TRBJ2-1, the V gene TRBV7-8; TRBD2 matches 7 bases. This CDR3 is built from 16 residues. Trimming removed 1 base from V and 0 bases from J; junction bases left unmatched: 3. CDR1 and CDR2 (germline): SGHVS, FQNEAQ.

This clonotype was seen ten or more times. CDR3 coding DNA: TGCAGCGTTGGTTTTGAGCAGTTCTTC. It codes for CSVGFEQFF. The J gene is TRBJ2-1, the V gene TRBV29-1; D gene ambiguous. The CDR3 is 9 residues long. Deletions cut 4 bases from V and 9 bases from J, with 4 bases between. CDR1 is SQVTM, CDR2 ANQGSEA, per germline.

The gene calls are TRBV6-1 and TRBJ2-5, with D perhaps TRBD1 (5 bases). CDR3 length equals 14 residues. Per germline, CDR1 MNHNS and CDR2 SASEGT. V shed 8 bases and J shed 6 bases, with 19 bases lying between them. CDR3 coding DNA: TGTGCCAGCCTAGAACCGCAGGGTCGGAAGACCCAGTACTTC. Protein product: CASLEPQGRKTQYF.

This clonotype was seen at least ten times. The chain's CDR3 is CASSILPGQNTGELFF. CDR3 bases: TGCGCCAGCAGCATACTACCGGGACAAAACACCGGGGAGCTGTTTTTT. The chain is built from TRBV5-1 and TRBJ2-2, with a possible D match to TRBD1 (6 bases). Trimming removed 4 bases from V and 2 bases from J, with 15 bases in between. Germline V gives CDR1 SGHRS, CDR2 YFSETQ. The CDR3 has 16 residues. Variable domain in full (rest from reference TRBV5-1 and TRBJ2-2): KAGVTQTPRYLIKTRGQQVTLSCSPISGHRSVSWYQQTPGQGLQFLFEYFSETQRNKGNFPGRFSGRQFSNSRSEMNVSTLELGDSALYLCASSILPGQNTGELFFGEGSRLTVL.

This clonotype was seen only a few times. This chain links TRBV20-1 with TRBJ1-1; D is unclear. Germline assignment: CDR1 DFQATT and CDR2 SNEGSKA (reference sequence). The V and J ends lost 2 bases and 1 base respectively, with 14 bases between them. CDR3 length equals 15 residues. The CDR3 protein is CSARSSRQPNTEAFF. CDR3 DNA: TGCAGTGCTAGAAGTAGTCGCCAGCCGAACACTGAAGCTTTCTTT.

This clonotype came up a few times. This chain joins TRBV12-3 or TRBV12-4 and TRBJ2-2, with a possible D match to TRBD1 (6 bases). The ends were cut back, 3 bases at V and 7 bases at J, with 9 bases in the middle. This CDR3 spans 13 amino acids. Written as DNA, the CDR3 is TGTGCCAGCAGTTTGGGGGCCGGCGGGGAGCTGTTTTTT. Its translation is CASSLGAGGELFF.

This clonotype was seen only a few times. DNA for the CDR3: TGCAGTGCTAGTCCCTGGGGGGGGGTGCGCACAGATACGCAGTATTTT. This sequence encodes CSASPWGGVRTDTQYF. This chain uses TRBV20-1 with TRBJ2-3, with 7 bases matching TRBD2. Germline values: CDR1 DFQATT, CDR2 SNEGSKA (reference sequence). V was clipped by 3 bases and J by 1 base; unmatched bases: 10. The length of the CDR3 is 16 residues.

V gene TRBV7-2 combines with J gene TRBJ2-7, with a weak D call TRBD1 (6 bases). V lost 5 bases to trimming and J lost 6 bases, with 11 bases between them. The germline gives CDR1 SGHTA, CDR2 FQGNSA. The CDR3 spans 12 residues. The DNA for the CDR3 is TGTGCCAGCAGCAGAACAGGGTTCGAGCAGTACTTC. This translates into CASSRTGFEQYF.

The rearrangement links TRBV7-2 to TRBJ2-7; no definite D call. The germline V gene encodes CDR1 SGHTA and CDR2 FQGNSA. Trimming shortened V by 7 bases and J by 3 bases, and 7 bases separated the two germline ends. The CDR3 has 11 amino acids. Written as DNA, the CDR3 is TGTGCCAGCACCTCAGACTACGAGCAGTACTTC. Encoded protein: CASTSDYEQYF.

The CDR3 spells CASSYRGATNEKLFF. Written as DNA, the CDR3 is TGTGCCAGCAGTTACCGGGGTGCAACTAATGAAAAACTGTTTTTT. The rearrangement links TRBV6-5 to TRBJ1-4, with unresolved D. The germline V and J ends were trimmed by 2 bases and 0 bases, with 7 bases remaining between them. Germline V CDR1 and CDR2: MNHEY, SVGAGI. This CDR3 has 15 residues.

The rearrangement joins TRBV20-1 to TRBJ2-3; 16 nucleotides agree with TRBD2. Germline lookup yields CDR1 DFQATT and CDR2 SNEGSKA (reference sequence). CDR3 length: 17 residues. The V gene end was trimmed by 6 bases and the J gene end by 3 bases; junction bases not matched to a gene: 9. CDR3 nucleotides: TGCAGTGCCGCGGGACTAGCGGGAGGGGCGAGAACAGATACGCAGTATTTT. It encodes CSAAGLAGGARTDTQYF.